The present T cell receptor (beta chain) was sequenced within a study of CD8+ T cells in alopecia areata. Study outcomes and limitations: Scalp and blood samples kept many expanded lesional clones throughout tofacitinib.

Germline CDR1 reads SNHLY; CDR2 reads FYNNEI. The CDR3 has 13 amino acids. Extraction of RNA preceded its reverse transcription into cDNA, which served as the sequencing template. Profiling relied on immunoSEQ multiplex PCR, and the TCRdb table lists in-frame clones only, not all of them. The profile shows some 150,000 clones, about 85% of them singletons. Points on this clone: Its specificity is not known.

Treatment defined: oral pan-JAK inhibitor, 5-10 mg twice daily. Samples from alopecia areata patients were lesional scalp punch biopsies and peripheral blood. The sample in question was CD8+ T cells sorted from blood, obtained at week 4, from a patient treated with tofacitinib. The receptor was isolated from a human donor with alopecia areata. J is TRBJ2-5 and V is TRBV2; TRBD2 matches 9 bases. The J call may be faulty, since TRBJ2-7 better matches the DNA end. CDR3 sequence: CASTAGGPYEQYF. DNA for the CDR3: TGTGCCAGCACGGCGGGAGGGCCCTACGAGCAGTACTTC.